This TCR beta chain appears in the sequencing data of a study of identical twins (dated by TCRdb to 2015 to 2016). Notes on the research overall: To test whether fetal clonotypes persist, the study used deep sequencing on TCR alpha and beta repertoires from monozygotic twins, unrelated adults of various ages, and cord blood. To rule out contamination, the twin experiments were replicated at different times with different library preparation protocols. Summary of the overall study and its limitations: Invariant T cells such as MAIT and iNKT could partly confound zero-insertion analyses, although diverse VJ usage argued against such confounding for most clonotypes. Because the same donors could not be followed over many years, conclusions were based on cross-sectional statistical analysis. Out-of-frame TCR alpha sharing in monozygotic twins was systematically underestimated by recombination models, whereas sharing between unrelated individuals was in agreement with the recombination models. Fewer insertions were carried by abundant cord blood beta clonotypes, a similar but weaker trend appeared in young adult naive repertoires, and no such trend appeared in memory repertoires. Compared with coincidental sharing between unrelated individuals, an excess of low generation-probability sequences was observed among out-of-frame TCR alpha sequences shared between twins. A weaker excess of twin sharing was found in beta out-of-frame sequences because the signal-to-noise ratio was lowered by fewer shared sequences.

All donors were healthy Caucasians. Three pairs of female monozygotic twins, all aged roughly 18 to 29 years, made up the twin cohort. CD4+ and CD8+ T cell populations were isolated with positive isolation kits from Invitrogen. This clonotype was seen more than once but under ten times. The antigen this receptor binds is unknown. No qualities accompany the bases; no much larger clone lies one base away. Library construction relied on 5' RACE. TCRdb names Illumina HiSeq 2000 as the instrument used. A universal primer binding site was introduced by template switching, and a unique molecular identifier was present in the final cDNA, enabling accurate counting of TCR cDNA molecules. Specific primers in the conserved constant-segment region were used to synthesize first-strand cDNA for TCR alpha and beta chains. To control for contamination, each cDNA library was double barcoded with a SMART-Mk sample barcode plus Illumina barcodes. Two successive PCR steps introduced TruSeq adapter sequences along with Illumina sample barcodes. The TCR alpha and beta cDNA libraries were sequenced on the Illumina HiSeq platform using custom primers. Concerning the study's data processing: MiGEC was used to process raw reads and extract unique molecular identifiers, and MiXCR was used to find CDR3 positions. Recombination models were inferred per individual with the repgenHMM and IGoR tools using an EM algorithm. The analysis of shared clonotypes was done with the tcR package in R, with sharing normalized by the product of cloneset sizes. To study raw recombination free of thymic and clonal selection effects, out-of-frame nonproductive sequences were analyzed. TCRdb trimmed the raw reads at Q25, called clones with MiXCR and kept productive beta chains. One record per CDR3 amino acid sequence lists the most common genes and DNA. The V and J calls here are based on TCRdb, not the publication. This sample comprises hundreds of thousands of distinct CDR3 sequences, around 24% of them detected only once. The ten largest clones capture around 0.5% of the sample.

The CDR3 has 15 amino acids, counting the end cysteine and phenylalanine. Only the CDR3 region is kept as DNA, spanning 45 bases read in frame from base 1. In the germline V gene, CDR1 corresponds to ENHRY and CDR2 to SYGVKD. Trimming takes 3 bases off V and 1 base off J; junction bases not matched to a gene: 3. The data also belong to a second study, concerning yellow fever vaccine responses in identical twins. As the second publication notes: The authors reported that the T cell response to vaccination in identical twins appeared partly convergent and partly personalized. In the study, vaccine-responding T cell clones were precisely tracked in identical twins.

The sequencing input was CD4+ T cells sorted from blood. The chain links TRBV10-3 with TRBJ2-3, with TRBD1 matching 8 junction bases. The TCR comes from a woman aged 18-29 years in good health. CDR3 region: CAISDLGQGTDTQYF. The sequenced DNA: TGTGCCATCAGTGACCTGGGACAGGGCACAGATACGCAGTATTTT.